A single T cell receptor (beta chain) is shown here with its context. This entry belongs to a study of T cells after yellow fever vaccination. Whole-study findings and limits: Weaker, the secondary response had a peak occurring faster, on day 5 versus 15. Post-booster repertoires contained most primary-vaccination clones again (roughly 96% CD4, roughly 90% CD8).

MiXCR was run by TCRdb on the 5' RACE reads, yielding one entry per CDR3 protein. This table has 80,000 to 100,000 distinct CDR3 sequences, about 8.8% appearing once. The V gene end was trimmed by 4 bases and the J gene end by 7 bases; junction bases not matched to a gene: 14. The CDR3 is 16 residues long. CDR1 MNHNS and CDR2 SASEGT come from the germline V gene. This TCR derives from a man younger than 30 who received the YFV17D yellow fever vaccine. J is TRBJ2-7 and V is TRBV6-1; 9 nucleotides agree with TRBD1. The specimen comprised CD8+ T cells not binding an NS4B(214-222) dextramer, sorted from PBMCs, sampled more than 14 days after the first yellow fever vaccination. The CDR3 loop is CASSARTGEGTDEQYF. CDR3 nucleotides: TGTGCCAGCAGTGCCCGGACAGGGGAAGGGACGGATGAGCAGTACTTC.